These T cell receptor beta chains were read from a single sample in a study of blood T cell repertoires in COVID-19. Sequencing used immunoSEQ multiplex PCR; TCRdb keeps in-frame clones, though not all of them. The sample holds about 160,000 clones, over 90% seen once. The source material was peripheral blood. The origin of the receptors is a man aged 45-65 years with acute or convalescent COVID-19. Both conserved end residues are part of each CDR3. The order of the fields is V gene, D gene, J gene, clone size, CDR3 protein, CDR3 DNA. The D gene is left open where the match is weak. The size of a clone is reported for some rows only, either as once, few or many, or as a class for expanded clones.

V gene: TRBV7-8; D gene: .; J gene: TRBJ1-2; clone size: .; CDR3 protein: CASSLRTATNYGYTF; CDR3 DNA: TGTGCCAGCAGCTTACGGACAGCCACTAACTATGGCTACACCTTC
V gene: TRBV5-1; D gene: .; J gene: TRBJ1-5; clone size: few; CDR3 protein: CASSFGENQPQHF; CDR3 DNA: TGCGCCAGCAGCTTCGGGGAGAATCAGCCCCAGCATTTT
V gene: TRBV12-3/TRBV12-4; D gene: .; J gene: TRBJ2-5; clone size: .; CDR3 protein: CASSSTPKETQYF; CDR3 DNA: TGTGCCAGCAGCTCTACGCCTAAAGAGACCCAGTACTTC
V gene: TRBV11-2; D gene: TRBD1; J gene: TRBJ1-1; clone size: .; CDR3 protein: CASSLAPRTGGRNTEAFF; CDR3 DNA: TGTGCCAGCAGCCTAGCCCCGCGTACAGGGGGCCGGAACACTGAAGCTTTCTTT
V gene: TRBV5-6; D gene: TRBD1; J gene: TRBJ2-3; clone size: .; CDR3 protein: CASSLRQGVTDTQYF; CDR3 DNA: TGTGCCAGCAGCTTAAGGCAGGGGGTCACAGATACGCAGTATTTT
V gene: TRBV11-3; D gene: .; J gene: TRBJ2-3; clone size: .; CDR3 protein: CASSLNSADTQYF; CDR3 DNA: TGTGCCAGCAGCCTTAATAGCGCAGATACGCAGTATTTT
V gene: TRBV28; D gene: .; J gene: TRBJ2-7; clone size: .; CDR3 protein: CASSPATSQAYEQYF; CDR3 DNA: TGTGCCAGCAGTCCCGCCACATCGCAGGCCTACGAGCAGTACTTC
V gene: TRBV6-4; D gene: .; J gene: TRBJ1-6; clone size: .; CDR3 protein: CASSDGQFHNSPLHF; CDR3 DNA: TGTGCCAGCAGTGACGGGCAGTTTCATAATTCACCCCTCCACTTT
V gene: TRBV4-2; D gene: TRBD1; J gene: TRBJ1-2; clone size: .; CDR3 protein: CASSQGGTGGGYGYTF; CDR3 DNA: TGTGCCAGCAGCCAAGGGGGGACAGGGGGCGGCTATGGCTACACCTTC
V gene: TRBV30; D gene: .; J gene: TRBJ1-5; clone size: .; CDR3 protein: CAWSGGTGGNQPQHF; CDR3 DNA: TGTGCCTGGAGTGGGGGAACGGGGGGCAATCAGCCCCAGCATTTT
V gene: TRBV27; D gene: .; J gene: TRBJ2-5; clone size: .; CDR3 protein: CASSSLPAVQETQYF; CDR3 DNA: TGTGCCAGCAGTTCTCTACCGGCGGTCCAAGAGACCCAGTACTTC
V gene: TRBV14; D gene: .; J gene: TRBJ2-3; clone size: .; CDR3 protein: CASSHDGLRTDTQYF; CDR3 DNA: TGTGCCAGCAGCCACGACGGACTTCGCACAGATACGCAGTATTTT
V gene: TRBV4-2; D gene: TRBD2; J gene: TRBJ2-1; clone size: .; CDR3 protein: CASSQGGGPGSYNEQFF; CDR3 DNA: TGTGCCAGCAGCCAGGGCGGGGGGCCCGGCTCCTACAATGAGCAGTTCTTC
V gene: TRBV29-1; D gene: .; J gene: TRBJ1-3; clone size: .; CDR3 protein: CSVAGTTNTRSGNTIYF; CDR3 DNA: TGCAGCGTTGCGGGGACAACCAACACCCGCTCTGGAAACACCATATATTTT
V gene: TRBV4-1; D gene: TRBD1; J gene: TRBJ1-6; clone size: .; CDR3 protein: CASSQGGTGISPLHF; CDR3 DNA: TGCGCCAGCAGCCAAGGTGGGACAGGTATTTCACCCCTCCACTTT
V gene: TRBV7-6; D gene: .; J gene: TRBJ2-3; clone size: .; CDR3 protein: CASSPPSGLLHTDTQYF; CDR3 DNA: TGTGCCAGCAGCCCCCCATCTGGACTCCTTCACACAGATACGCAGTATTTT
V gene: TRBV5-4; D gene: .; J gene: TRBJ1-1; clone size: .; CDR3 protein: CASSSSPQGTTEAFF; CDR3 DNA: TGTGCCAGCAGCTCCTCACCCCAGGGGACCACTGAAGCTTTCTTT
V gene: TRBV10-3; D gene: .; J gene: TRBJ2-1; clone size: .; CDR3 protein: CAIRGGGDEQFF; CDR3 DNA: TGTGCCATCAGGGGCGGAGGCGATGAGCAGTTCTTC
V gene: TRBV27; D gene: .; J gene: TRBJ2-2; clone size: .; CDR3 protein: CASSWVRGSGAGELFF; CDR3 DNA: TGTGCCAGCAGTTGGGTGCGGGGCAGTGGAGCCGGGGAGCTGTTTTTT
V gene: TRBV6-5; D gene: TRBD1; J gene: TRBJ1-5; clone size: .; CDR3 protein: CASSRDREGQPQHF; CDR3 DNA: TGTGCCAGCAGCCGGGACAGGGAAGGGCAGCCCCAGCATTTT
V gene: TRBV2; D gene: .; J gene: TRBJ1-6; clone size: .; CDR3 protein: CASSEERASYNSPLHF; CDR3 DNA: TGTGCCAGCAGTGAAGAGCGGGCCTCCTATAATTCACCCCTCCACTTT
V gene: TRBV2; D gene: TRBD1; J gene: TRBJ2-2; clone size: .; CDR3 protein: CASRDRNANTGELFF; CDR3 DNA: TGTGCCAGCAGGGACAGGAACGCGAACACCGGGGAGCTGTTTTTT
V gene: TRBV9; D gene: TRBD1; J gene: TRBJ1-1; clone size: .; CDR3 protein: CASSVGDPQGRNTEAFF; CDR3 DNA: TGTGCCAGCAGCGTAGGGGACCCACAGGGGAGGAACACTGAAGCTTTCTTT
V gene: TRBV6-5; D gene: TRBD1; J gene: TRBJ1-5; clone size: .; CDR3 protein: CASSFGTGDNQPQHF; CDR3 DNA: TGTGCCAGCTCGTTTGGGACAGGGGACAATCAGCCCCAGCATTTT
V gene: TRBV4-1; D gene: .; J gene: TRBJ2-3; clone size: .; CDR3 protein: CASSLLVAPVADTQYF; CDR3 DNA: TGCGCCAGCAGCCTCCTCGTGGCTCCTGTGGCAGATACGCAGTATTTT
V gene: TRBV18; D gene: .; J gene: TRBJ2-1; clone size: .; CDR3 protein: CASSPSVMGDEQFF; CDR3 DNA: TGTGCCAGCTCACCATCCGTTATGGGCGATGAGCAGTTCTTC
V gene: TRBV10-3; D gene: .; J gene: TRBJ2-5; clone size: few; CDR3 protein: CAISESSNGQETQYF; CDR3 DNA: TGTGCCATCAGTGAGTCGTCGAACGGTCAAGAGACCCAGTACTTC
V gene: TRBV28; D gene: TRBD1; J gene: TRBJ1-1; clone size: .; CDR3 protein: CASSSLRQGVTEAFF; CDR3 DNA: TGTGCCAGCAGTTCGCTAAGACAGGGAGTAACTGAAGCTTTCTTT
V gene: TRBV24-1; D gene: .; J gene: TRBJ2-2; clone size: .; CDR3 protein: CATSATAITGELFF; CDR3 DNA: TGTGCCACCAGTGCGACAGCAATCACCGGGGAGCTGTTTTTT
V gene: TRBV7-2; D gene: TRBD2; J gene: TRBJ2-7; clone size: .; CDR3 protein: CASSLLRTSGRREQYF; CDR3 DNA: TGTGCCAGCAGCTTACTCCGGACTAGCGGGAGACGCGAGCAGTACTTC
V gene: TRBV6-5; D gene: TRBD1; J gene: TRBJ1-1; clone size: .; CDR3 protein: CASSQSGTGNPEAFF; CDR3 DNA: TGTGCCAGCAGTCAATCCGGGACAGGGAACCCTGAAGCTTTCTTT
V gene: TRBV28; D gene: TRBD1; J gene: TRBJ2-7; clone size: .; CDR3 protein: CASSYPILDRGLSYEQYF; CDR3 DNA: TGTGCCAGCAGTTACCCCATCCTTGACAGGGGCCTCTCCTACGAGCAGTACTTC
V gene: TRBV14; D gene: .; J gene: TRBJ1-6; clone size: few; CDR3 protein: CASSLWGQGNSPLHF; CDR3 DNA: TGTGCCAGCAGCCTATGGGGACAAGGGAATTCACCCCTCCACTTT
V gene: TRBV19; D gene: TRBD1; J gene: TRBJ1-1; clone size: .; CDR3 protein: CASSPGQGGAEAFF; CDR3 DNA: TGTGCCAGTAGTCCTGGACAGGGGGGGGCCGAAGCTTTCTTT
V gene: TRBV5-1; D gene: .; J gene: TRBJ2-3; clone size: few; CDR3 protein: CASSLAASTDTQYF; CDR3 DNA: TGCGCCAGCAGCTTAGCGGCGAGCACAGATACGCAGTATTTT
V gene: TRBV30; D gene: .; J gene: TRBJ1-6; clone size: .; CDR3 protein: CAWSVPGVRSPLHF; CDR3 DNA: TGTGCCTGGAGTGTACCGGGGGTACGGTCACCCCTCCACTTT
V gene: TRBV5-4; D gene: .; J gene: TRBJ2-1; clone size: .; CDR3 protein: CASREPGAYNEQFF; CDR3 DNA: TGTGCCAGCAGGGAGCCAGGGGCCTACAATGAGCAGTTCTTC
V gene: TRBV5-1; D gene: .; J gene: TRBJ2-3; clone size: .; CDR3 protein: CASSPGGATDLDTQYF; CDR3 DNA: TGCGCCAGCAGCCCTGGGGGGGCCACAGACCTGGATACGCAGTATTTT
V gene: TRBV2; D gene: TRBD1; J gene: TRBJ2-2; clone size: .; CDR3 protein: CASRREGAAGELFF; CDR3 DNA: TGTGCCAGCAGGCGTGAGGGGGCAGCGGGGGAGCTGTTTTTT
V gene: TRBV12-3/TRBV12-4; D gene: TRBD1; J gene: TRBJ1-1; clone size: .; CDR3 protein: CASSLQGATEAFF; CDR3 DNA: TGTGCCAGCAGTTTGCAGGGGGCAACTGAAGCTTTCTTT
V gene: TRBV27; D gene: .; J gene: TRBJ2-7; clone size: .; CDR3 protein: CASRHFGPSEGGRLYEQYF; CDR3 DNA: TGTGCCAGCAGGCACTTTGGGCCCTCAGAGGGAGGCCGACTTTACGAGCAGTACTTC
V gene: TRBV15; D gene: .; J gene: TRBJ1-1; clone size: .; CDR3 protein: CATSRDRGRVGTEAFF; CDR3 DNA: TGTGCCACCAGCAGAGATCGGGGGAGGGTAGGGACTGAAGCTTTCTTT
V gene: TRBV4-3; D gene: .; J gene: TRBJ1-3; clone size: .; CDR3 protein: CASSQDFGTGNTIYF; CDR3 DNA: TGCGCCAGCAGCCAAGATTTCGGGACTGGAAACACCATATATTTT
V gene: TRBV2; D gene: TRBD1; J gene: TRBJ2-7; clone size: .; CDR3 protein: CASTLGTGNYEQYF; CDR3 DNA: TGTGCCAGCACCCTGGGGACAGGGAACTACGAGCAGTACTTC
V gene: TRBV7-6; D gene: TRBD2; J gene: TRBJ2-1; clone size: .; CDR3 protein: CASSSRLAGVKYNEQFF; CDR3 DNA: TGTGCCAGCAGCTCGCGACTAGCGGGGGTAAAGTACAATGAGCAGTTCTTC
V gene: TRBV9; D gene: .; J gene: TRBJ2-4; clone size: .; CDR3 protein: CASSEEGSTSNIQYF; CDR3 DNA: TGTGCCAGCAGCGAGGAGGGCTCGACCTCAAACATTCAGTACTTC
V gene: TRBV10-3; D gene: .; J gene: TRBJ1-6; clone size: .; CDR3 protein: CAISELTDNSPLHF; CDR3 DNA: TGTGCCATCAGTGAGTTGACAGATAATTCACCCCTCCACTTT
V gene: TRBV3-1/TRBV3-2; D gene: TRBD1; J gene: TRBJ2-5; clone size: .; CDR3 protein: CASSPRTGIRQETQYF; CDR3 DNA: TGTGCCAGCAGTCCTAGGACAGGGATAAGGCAAGAGACCCAGTACTTC
V gene: TRBV6-4; D gene: .; J gene: TRBJ1-1; clone size: .; CDR3 protein: CASSDQGNTEAFF; CDR3 DNA: TGTGCCAGCAGTGACCAGGGGAACACTGAAGCTTTCTTT
V gene: TRBV24-1; D gene: .; J gene: TRBJ2-5; clone size: .; CDR3 protein: CATSDLAETQYF; CDR3 DNA: TGTGCCACCAGTGATTTAGCAGAGACCCAGTACTTC
V gene: TRBV13; D gene: TRBD2; J gene: TRBJ2-1; clone size: once; CDR3 protein: CASRTSGSLYNEQFF; CDR3 DNA: TGTGCCAGCAGAACTAGCGGGAGTCTTTACAATGAGCAGTTCTTC
V gene: TRBV7-2; D gene: .; J gene: TRBJ2-3; clone size: .; CDR3 protein: CASSWGGGTTDTQYF; CDR3 DNA: TGTGCCAGCAGTTGGGGGGGCGGGACCACAGATACGCAGTATTTT